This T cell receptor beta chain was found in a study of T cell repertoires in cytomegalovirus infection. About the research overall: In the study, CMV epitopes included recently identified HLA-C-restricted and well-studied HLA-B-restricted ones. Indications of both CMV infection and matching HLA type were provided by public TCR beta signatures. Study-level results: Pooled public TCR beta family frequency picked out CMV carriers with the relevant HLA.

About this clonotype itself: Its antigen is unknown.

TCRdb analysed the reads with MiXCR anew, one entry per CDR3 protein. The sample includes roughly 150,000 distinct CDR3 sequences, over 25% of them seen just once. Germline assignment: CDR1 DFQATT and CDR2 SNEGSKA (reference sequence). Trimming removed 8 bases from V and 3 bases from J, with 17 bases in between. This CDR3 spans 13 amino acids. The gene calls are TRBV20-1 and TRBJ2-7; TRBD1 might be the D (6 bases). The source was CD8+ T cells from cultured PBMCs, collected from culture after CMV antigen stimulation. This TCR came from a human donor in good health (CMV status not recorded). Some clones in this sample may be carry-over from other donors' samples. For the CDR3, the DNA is TGCAGTCCCAGTTCAGGGGTGGTCTACGAGCAGTACTTC. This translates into CSPSSGVVYEQYF.